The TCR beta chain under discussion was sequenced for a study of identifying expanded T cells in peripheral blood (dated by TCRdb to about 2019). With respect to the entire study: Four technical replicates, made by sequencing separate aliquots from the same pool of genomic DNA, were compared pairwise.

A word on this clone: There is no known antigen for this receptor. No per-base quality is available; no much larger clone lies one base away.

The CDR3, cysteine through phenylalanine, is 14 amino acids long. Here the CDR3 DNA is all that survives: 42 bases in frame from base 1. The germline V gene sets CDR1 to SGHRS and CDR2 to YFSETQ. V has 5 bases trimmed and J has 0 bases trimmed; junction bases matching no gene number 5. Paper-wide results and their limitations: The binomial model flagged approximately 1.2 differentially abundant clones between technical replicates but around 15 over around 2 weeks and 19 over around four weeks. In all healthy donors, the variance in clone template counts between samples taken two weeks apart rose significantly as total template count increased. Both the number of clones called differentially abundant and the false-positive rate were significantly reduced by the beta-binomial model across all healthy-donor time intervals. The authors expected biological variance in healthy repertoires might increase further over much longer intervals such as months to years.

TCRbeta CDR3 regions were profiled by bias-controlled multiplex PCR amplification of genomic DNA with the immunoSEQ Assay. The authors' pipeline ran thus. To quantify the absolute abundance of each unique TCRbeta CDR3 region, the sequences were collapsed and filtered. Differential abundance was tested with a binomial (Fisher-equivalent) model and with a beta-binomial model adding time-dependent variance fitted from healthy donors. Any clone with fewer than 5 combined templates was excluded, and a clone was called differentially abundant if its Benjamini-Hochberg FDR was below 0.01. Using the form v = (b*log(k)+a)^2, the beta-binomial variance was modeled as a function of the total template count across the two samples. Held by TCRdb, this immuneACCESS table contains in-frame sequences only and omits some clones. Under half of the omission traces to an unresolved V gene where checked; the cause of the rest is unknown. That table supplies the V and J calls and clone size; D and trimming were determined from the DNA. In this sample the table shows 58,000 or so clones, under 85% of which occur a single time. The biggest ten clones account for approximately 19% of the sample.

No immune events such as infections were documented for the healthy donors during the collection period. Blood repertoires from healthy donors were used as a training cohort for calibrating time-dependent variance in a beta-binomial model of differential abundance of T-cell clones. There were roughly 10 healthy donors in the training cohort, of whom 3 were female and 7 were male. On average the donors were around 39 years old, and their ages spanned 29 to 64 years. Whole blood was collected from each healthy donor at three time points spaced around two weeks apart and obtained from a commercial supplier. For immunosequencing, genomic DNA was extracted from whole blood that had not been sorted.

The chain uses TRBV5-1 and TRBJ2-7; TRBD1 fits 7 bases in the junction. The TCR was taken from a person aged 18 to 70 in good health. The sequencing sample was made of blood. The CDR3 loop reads CASRLGGISYEQYF. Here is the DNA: TGCGCCAGCAGGTTAGGGGGCATCTCCTACGAGCAGTACTTC.